This TCR beta chain was observed in a study of shared clonotypes between healthy human individuals. This clone was found a few times. The assay was immunoSEQ multiplex PCR, and TCRdb's table has in-frame clones only and misses some. The table has some 740,000 clones, roughly 92% seen once. With 2 bases removed from V and 3 bases from J, the gap between germline ends came to 22 bases. Germline CDR1 and CDR2: GTSNPN and SVGIG (reference sequence). This CDR3 contains 17 residues. Naivety among CD8 cells was defined by CD45RO negativity and positive CCR7 selection, thereby excluding terminally differentiated effector memory CD45RA+ cells.

Source material: naive CD8+ T cells sorted from blood. J is TRBJ2-5 and V is TRBV30; D possibly corresponds to TRBD2 (5 bases). This clonotype originated in a man in his thirties or forties in good health. The CDR3 sequence is CAWSYLSQPGIEETQYF. The CDR3 DNA is TGTGCCTGGAGTTACCTGTCCCAACCGGGGATCGAAGAGACCCAGTACTTC.